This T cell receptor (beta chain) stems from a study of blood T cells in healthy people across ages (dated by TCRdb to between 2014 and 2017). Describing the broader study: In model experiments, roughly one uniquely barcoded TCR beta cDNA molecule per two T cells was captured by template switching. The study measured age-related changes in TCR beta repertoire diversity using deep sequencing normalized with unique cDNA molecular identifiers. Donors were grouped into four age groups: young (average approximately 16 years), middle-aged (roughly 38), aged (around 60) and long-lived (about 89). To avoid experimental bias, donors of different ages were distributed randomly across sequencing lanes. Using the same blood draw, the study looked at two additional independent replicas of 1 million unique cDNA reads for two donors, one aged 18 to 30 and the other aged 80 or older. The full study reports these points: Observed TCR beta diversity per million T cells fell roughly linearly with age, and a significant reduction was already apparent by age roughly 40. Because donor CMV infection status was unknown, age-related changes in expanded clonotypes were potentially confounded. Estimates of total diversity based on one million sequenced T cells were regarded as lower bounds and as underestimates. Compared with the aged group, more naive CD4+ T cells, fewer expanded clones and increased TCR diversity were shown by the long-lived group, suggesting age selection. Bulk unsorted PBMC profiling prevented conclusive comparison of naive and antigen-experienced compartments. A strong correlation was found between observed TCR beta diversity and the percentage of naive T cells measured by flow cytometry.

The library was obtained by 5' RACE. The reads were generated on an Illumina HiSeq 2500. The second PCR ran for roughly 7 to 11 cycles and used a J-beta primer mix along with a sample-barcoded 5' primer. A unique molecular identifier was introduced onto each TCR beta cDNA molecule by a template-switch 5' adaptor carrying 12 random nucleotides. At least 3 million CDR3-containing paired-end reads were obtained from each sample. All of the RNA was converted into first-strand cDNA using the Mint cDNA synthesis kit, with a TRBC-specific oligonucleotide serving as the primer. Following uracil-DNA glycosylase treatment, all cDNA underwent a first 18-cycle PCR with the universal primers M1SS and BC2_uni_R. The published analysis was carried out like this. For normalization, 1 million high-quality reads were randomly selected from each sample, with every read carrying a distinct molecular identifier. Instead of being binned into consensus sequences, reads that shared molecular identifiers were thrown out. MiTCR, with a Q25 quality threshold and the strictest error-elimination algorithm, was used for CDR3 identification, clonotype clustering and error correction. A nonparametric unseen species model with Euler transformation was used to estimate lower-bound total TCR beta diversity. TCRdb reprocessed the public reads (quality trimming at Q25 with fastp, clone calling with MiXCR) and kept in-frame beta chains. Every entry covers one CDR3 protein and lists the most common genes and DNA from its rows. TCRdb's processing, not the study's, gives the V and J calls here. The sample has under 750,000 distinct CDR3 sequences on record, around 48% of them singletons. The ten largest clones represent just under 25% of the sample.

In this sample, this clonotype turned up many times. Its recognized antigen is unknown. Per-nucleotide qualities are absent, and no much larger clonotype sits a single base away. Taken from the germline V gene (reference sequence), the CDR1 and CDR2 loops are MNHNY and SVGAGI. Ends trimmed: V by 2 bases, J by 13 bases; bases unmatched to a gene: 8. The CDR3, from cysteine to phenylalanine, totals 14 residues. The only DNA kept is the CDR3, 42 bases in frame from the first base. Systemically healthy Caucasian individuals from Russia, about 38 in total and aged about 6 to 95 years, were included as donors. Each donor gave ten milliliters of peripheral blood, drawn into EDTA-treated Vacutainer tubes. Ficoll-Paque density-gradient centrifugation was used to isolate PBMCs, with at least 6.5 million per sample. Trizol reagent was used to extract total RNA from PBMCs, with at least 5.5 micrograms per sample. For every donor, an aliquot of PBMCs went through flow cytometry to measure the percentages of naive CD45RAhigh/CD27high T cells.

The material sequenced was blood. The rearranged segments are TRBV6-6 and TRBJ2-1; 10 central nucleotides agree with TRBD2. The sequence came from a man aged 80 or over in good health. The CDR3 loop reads CASSYDMEREGQFF. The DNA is TGTGCCAGCAGTTACGATATGGAGCGGGAGGGTCAGTTCTTC.